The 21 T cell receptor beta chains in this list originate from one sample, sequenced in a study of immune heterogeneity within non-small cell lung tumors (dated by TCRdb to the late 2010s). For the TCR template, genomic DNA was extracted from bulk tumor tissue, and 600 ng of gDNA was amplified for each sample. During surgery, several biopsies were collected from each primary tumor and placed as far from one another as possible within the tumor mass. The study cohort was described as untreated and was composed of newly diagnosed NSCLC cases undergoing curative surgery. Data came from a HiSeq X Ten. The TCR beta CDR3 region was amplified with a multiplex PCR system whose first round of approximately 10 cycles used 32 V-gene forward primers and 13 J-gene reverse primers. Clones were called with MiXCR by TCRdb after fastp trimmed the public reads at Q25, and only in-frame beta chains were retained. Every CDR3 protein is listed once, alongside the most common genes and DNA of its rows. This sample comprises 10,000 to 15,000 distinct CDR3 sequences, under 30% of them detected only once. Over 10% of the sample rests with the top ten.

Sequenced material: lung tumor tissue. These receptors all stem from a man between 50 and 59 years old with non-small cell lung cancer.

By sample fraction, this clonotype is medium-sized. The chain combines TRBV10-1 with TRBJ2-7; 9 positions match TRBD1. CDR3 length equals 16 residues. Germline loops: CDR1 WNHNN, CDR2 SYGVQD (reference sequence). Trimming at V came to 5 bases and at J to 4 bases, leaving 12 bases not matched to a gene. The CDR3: CASSPNLLTGGYEQYF. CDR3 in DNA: TGCGCCAGCAGTCCTAACCTTCTGACAGGGGGTTACGAGCAGTACTTC.

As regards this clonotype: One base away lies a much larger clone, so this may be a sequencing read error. This CDR3 reads CAISARTSGYLTDTQYF. The CDR3 region has the DNA TGTGCCATCAGTGCTCGGACTAGCGGGTATTTAACAGATACGCAGTATTTT. V and J are TRBV10-3 and TRBJ2-3, with 11 positions matching TRBD2. The CDR3 is 17 residues long. With V trimmed by 4 bases and J by 3 bases, 9 bases remained unmatched. CDR1 and CDR2 from the germline V gene are ENHRY and SYGVKD.

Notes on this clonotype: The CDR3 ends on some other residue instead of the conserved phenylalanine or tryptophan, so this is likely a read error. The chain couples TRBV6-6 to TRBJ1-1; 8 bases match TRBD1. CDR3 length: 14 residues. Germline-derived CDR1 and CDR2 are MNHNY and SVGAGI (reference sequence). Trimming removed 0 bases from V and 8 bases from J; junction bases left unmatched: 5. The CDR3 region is CASSYSDRATEAFS. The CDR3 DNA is TGTGCCAGCAGTTACTCGGACAGGGCCACCGAAGCTTTCTCT.

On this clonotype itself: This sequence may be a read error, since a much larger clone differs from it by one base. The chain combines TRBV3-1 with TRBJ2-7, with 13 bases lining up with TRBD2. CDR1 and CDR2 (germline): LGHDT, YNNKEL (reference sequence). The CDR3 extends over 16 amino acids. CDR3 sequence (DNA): TGTGACAGCAGCCGAGGAGGGACTAGCGGGAAATCCGAGCAGTACTTC. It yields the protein CDSSRGGTSGKSEQYF.

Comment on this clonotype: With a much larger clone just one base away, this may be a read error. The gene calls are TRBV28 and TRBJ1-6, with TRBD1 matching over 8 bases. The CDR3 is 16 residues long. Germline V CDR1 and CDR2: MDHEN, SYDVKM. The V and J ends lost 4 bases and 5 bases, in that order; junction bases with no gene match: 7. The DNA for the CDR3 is TGTGCCAGCAGTTCCTTTCAGGGGGCTGATAATTCACCCCTCCACTTT. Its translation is CASSSFQGADNSPLHF.

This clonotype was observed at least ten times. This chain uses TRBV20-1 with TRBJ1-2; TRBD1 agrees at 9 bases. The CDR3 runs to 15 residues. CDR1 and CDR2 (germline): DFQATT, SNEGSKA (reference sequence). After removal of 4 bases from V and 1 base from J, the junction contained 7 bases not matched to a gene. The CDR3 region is CSAIARDRVNYGYTF. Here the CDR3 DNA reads TGCAGTGCTATCGCCCGGGACAGGGTTAACTATGGCTACACCTTC.

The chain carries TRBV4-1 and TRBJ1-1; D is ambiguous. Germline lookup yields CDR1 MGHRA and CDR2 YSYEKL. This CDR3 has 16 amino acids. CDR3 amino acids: CQQPRGRRRWHTEAFF. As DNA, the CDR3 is TGCCAGCAGCCAAGAGGTCGGAGGCGATGGCACACTGAAGCTTTCTTT.

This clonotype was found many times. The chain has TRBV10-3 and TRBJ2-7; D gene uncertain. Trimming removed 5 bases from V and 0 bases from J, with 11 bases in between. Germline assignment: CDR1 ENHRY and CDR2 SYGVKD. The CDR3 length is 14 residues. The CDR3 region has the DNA TGTGCCATCAGTAAGGTGCCTAGCTCCTACGAGCAGTACTTC. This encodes CAISKVPSSYEQYF.

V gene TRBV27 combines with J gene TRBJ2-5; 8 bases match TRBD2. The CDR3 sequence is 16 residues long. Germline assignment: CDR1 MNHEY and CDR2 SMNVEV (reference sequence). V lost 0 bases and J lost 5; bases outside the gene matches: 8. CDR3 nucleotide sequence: TGTGCCAGCAGTTTATCAGGGGTAGGCGGGAGGGAGACCCAGTACTTC. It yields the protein CASSLSGVGGRETQYF.

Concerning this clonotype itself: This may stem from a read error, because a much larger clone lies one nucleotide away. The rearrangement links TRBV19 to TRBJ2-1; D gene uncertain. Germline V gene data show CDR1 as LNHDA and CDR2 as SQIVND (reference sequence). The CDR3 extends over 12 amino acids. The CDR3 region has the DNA TGTGTCAGTAGTATTAGGCGCGATGAGCAGTTCTTC. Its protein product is CVSSIRRDEQFF. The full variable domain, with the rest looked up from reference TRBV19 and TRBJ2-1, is DGGITQSPKYLFRKEGQNVTLSCEQNLNHDAMYWYRQDPGQGLRLIYYSQIVNDFQKGDIAEGYSVSREKKESFPLTVTSAQKNPTAFYLCVSSIRRDEQFFGPGTRLTVL.

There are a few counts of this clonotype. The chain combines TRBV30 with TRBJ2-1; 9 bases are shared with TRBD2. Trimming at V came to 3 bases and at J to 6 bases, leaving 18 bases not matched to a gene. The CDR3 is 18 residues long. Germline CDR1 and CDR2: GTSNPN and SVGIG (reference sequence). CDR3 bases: TGTGCCTGGAGAGGGGGTAGCGGGAGTCGGCGAGTTTTCAATGAGCAGTTCTTC. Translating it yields CAWRGGSGSRRVFNEQFF.

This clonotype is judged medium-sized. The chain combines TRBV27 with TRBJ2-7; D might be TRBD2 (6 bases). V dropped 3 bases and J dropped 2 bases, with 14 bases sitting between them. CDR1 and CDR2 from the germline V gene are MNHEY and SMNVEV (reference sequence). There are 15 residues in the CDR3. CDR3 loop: CASSFGGVVPYEQYF. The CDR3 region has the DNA TGTGCCAGCAGTTTCGGCGGGGTGGTCCCCTACGAGCAGTACTTC.

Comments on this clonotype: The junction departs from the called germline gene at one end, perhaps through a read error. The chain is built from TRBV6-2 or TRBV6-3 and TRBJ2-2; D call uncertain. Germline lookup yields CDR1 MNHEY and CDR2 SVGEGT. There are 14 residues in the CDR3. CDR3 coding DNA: TGTGCCAGCACTTACACTCCGAACACCGTGGAGCTGTTTTTT. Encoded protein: CASTYTPNTVELFF.

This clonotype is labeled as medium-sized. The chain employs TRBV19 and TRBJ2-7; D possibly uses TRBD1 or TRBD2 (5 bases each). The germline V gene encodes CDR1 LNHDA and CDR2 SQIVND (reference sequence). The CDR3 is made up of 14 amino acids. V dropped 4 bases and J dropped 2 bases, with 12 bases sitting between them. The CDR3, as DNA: TGTGCCAGTAGTAGGGACGGAGGAACCTACGAGCAGTACTTC. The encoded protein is CASSRDGGTYEQYF.

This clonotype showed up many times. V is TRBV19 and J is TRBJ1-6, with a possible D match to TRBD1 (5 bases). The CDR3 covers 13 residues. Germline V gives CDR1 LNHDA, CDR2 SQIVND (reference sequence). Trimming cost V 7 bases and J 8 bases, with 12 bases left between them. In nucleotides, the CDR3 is TGTGCCAGTACGACAGTAGAATATTCACCCCTCCACTTT. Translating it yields CASTTVEYSPLHF.

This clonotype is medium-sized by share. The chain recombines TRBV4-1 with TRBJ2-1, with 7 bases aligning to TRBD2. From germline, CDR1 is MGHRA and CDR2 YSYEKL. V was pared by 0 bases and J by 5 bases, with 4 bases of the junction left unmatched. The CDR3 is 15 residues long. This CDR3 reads CASSQDRLADNEQFF. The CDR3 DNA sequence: TGCGCCAGCAGCCAAGATAGGCTAGCGGACAATGAGCAGTTCTTC.

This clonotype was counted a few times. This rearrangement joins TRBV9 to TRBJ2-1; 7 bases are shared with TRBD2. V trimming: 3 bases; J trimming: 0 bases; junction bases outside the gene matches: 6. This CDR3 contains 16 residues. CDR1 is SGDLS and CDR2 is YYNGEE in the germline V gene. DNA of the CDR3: TGTGCCAGCAGCGGAGGCGGGGGAAGCTCCTACAATGAGCAGTTCTTC. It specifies CASSGGGGSSYNEQFF.

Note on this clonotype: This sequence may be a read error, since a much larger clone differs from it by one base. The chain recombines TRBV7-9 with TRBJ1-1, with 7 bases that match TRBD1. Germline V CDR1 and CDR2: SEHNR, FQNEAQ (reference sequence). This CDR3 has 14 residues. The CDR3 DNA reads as TGTGTCAGCAGCGAATGGACAGGTAACACTGAAGCTTTCTTT. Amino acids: CVSSEWTGNTEAFF.

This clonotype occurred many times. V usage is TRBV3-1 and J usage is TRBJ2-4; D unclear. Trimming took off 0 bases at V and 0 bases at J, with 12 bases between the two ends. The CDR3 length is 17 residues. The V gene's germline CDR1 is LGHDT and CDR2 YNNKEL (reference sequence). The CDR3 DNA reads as TGTGCCAGCAGCCAAGATGAATCGCCCCTAGCCAAAAACATTCAGTACTTC. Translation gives CASSQDESPLAKNIQYF.

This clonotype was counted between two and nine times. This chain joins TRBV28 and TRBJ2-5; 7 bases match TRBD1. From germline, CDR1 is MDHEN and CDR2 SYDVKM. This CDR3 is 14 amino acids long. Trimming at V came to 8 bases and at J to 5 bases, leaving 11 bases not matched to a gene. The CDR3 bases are TGTGCCAGCGTGTCCTCGAGGGGGCGGGAGACCCAGTACTTC. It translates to CASVSSRGRETQYF.

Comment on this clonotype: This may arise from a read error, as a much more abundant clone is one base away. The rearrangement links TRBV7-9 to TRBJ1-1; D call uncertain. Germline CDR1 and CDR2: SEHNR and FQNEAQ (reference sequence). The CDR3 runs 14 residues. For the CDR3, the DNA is TGTGACAGCAGCTTAGAACAGCCGAACACTGAAGCTTTCTTT. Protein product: CDSSLEQPNTEAFF. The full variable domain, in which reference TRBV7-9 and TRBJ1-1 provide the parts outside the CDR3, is DTGVSQNPRHKITKRGQNVTFRCDPISEHNRLYWYRQTLGQGPEFLTYFQNEAQLEKSRLLSDRFSAERPKGSFSTLEIQRTEQGDSAMYLCDSSLEQPNTEAFFGQGTRLTVV.